Shown below are 11 T cell receptor beta chains from a single sample sequenced in a study of blood T cells in healthy people across ages. Using a J-beta primer mix together with a sample-barcoded 5' primer, a second PCR was run for roughly 6 to 11 cycles. Via MiXCR, TCRdb re-called the 5' RACE reads, giving one row per CDR3 protein. The sample lists some 1.7 million distinct CDR3 sequences, approximately 30% occurring once. Input material: blood. Every receptor here comes from a woman under 40 in good health.

This chain joins TRBV7-2 and TRBJ1-2; D possibly corresponds to TRBD1 (6 bases). This CDR3 has 14 amino acids. Germline loops: CDR1 SGHTA, CDR2 FQGNSA. V was pared by 8 bases and J by 5 bases, with 18 bases between. This CDR3 is CASSPSGGGYGYTF. DNA for the CDR3: TGTGCCAGCTCACCTTCTGGGGGCGGATATGGCTACACCTTC.

For this clonotype: It is likely a read error, because the conserved phenylalanine at the end of the CDR3 is missing. V and J are TRBV5-1 and TRBJ2-6; D gene ambiguous. The V gene lost 1 base and the J gene lost 1 base, with 6 bases spanning the gap. CDR3 length: 15 residues. Germline V gives CDR1 SGHRS, CDR2 YFSETQ. The CDR3 reads CASSLTVSGANVLTL. The CDR3 coding sequence is TGCGCCAGCAGCTTGACCGTTTCTGGGGCCAACGTCCTGACTTTA.

In its sample, this clonotype was seen many times. The CDR3 sequence is CATSREGRAKNIQYF. The CDR3 DNA follows: TGTGCCACCAGCAGAGAAGGGCGCGCCAAAAACATTCAGTACTTC. The V call is TRBV15, the J call TRBJ2-4; D unresolved. From germline, CDR1 is LNHNV and CDR2 YYDKDF (reference sequence). The CDR3 has 15 residues. V was cut by 0 bases and J by 1 base, with 7 bases left in between.

The chain has TRBV5-1 and TRBJ1-4; D is undetermined. This CDR3 spans 15 amino acids. The germline gives CDR1 SGHRS, CDR2 YFSETQ. Trimming took off 2 bases at V and 4 bases at J, with 12 bases between the two ends. CDR3 region: CASSLDVFGNEKLFF. Written as DNA, the CDR3 is TGCGCCAGCAGCTTAGACGTCTTTGGTAATGAAAAACTGTTTTTT.

This clonotype turned up a few times. The chain employs TRBV7-9 and TRBJ2-1; 9 bases line up with TRBD2. Germline V gene data show CDR1 as SEHNR and CDR2 as FQNEAQ (reference sequence). The CDR3 runs to 16 residues. V was pared by 2 bases and J by 4 bases, with 6 bases of the junction left unmatched. The CDR3 loop is CASSLIASGIYNEQFF. The CDR3 coding sequence is TGTGCCAGCAGCTTAATAGCTAGCGGGATTTACAATGAGCAGTTCTTC.

On this clonotype: The junction departs from germline at one end; a sequencing error may be responsible. V is TRBV7-2 and J is TRBJ2-1, with 7 bases matching TRBD1. The CDR3 is 14 residues long. Germline V gives CDR1 SGHTA, CDR2 FQGNSA. In DNA form, the CDR3 reads TGTGTCAGCAGCCAGTCTAGGGGGCACGATGAGCAGTTCTTC. Translation gives CVSSQSRGHDEQFF. Looking up the rest from reference TRBV7-2 and TRBJ2-1 gives the full variable domain: GAGVSQSPSNKVTEKGKDVELRCDPISGHTALYWYRQSLGQGLEFLIYFQGNSAPDKSGLPSDRFSAERTGGSVSTLTIQRTQQEDSAVYLCVSSQSRGHDEQFFGPGTRLTVL.

The sample holds a few counts of this clonotype. The V gene is TRBV6-5, the J gene TRBJ1-4; D not certain. Trimming removed 6 bases at V and 7 bases at J, with 15 bases between. This CDR3 comprises 14 residues. Germline V gene sequence: CDR1 MNHEY, CDR2 SVGAGI. CDR3 loop: CASRNRGVIEKLFF. CDR3 nucleotides: TGTGCCAGCAGAAACCGCGGGGTTATTGAAAAACTGTTTTTT.

This clonotype has only a few counts. The CDR3 is CASSGQGEGGEQFF. The CDR3 coding sequence is TGTGCCAGCAGCGGGCAGGGTGAAGGGGGTGAGCAGTTCTTC. The V gene is TRBV7-3, the J gene TRBJ2-1; tentative D call: TRBD1 (6 bases). From germline, CDR1 is SGHTA and CDR2 FQGTGA. The CDR3 totals 14 residues. V was shortened by 5 bases and J by 9 bases, with 17 bases between the two germline ends.

This clonotype has ten or more counts. The chain has TRBV28 and TRBJ2-5; the D gene is possibly TRBD1 (5 bases). V gave up 5 bases and J gave up 3 bases, with 16 bases separating them. The CDR3 extends over 15 amino acids. Germline-derived CDR1 and CDR2 are MDHEN and SYDVKM. DNA of the CDR3: TGTGCCAGCAGTGATGTTGGGCCAGGGAAAGAGACCCAGTACTTC. Its translation: CASSDVGPGKETQYF.

This clonotype has just one count. The rearrangement uses TRBV12-3 or TRBV12-4 and TRBJ1-2; D may be TRBD1 (5 bases). The CDR3 is made up of 13 amino acids. The germline V and J ends were trimmed by 5 bases and 8 bases, with 15 bases remaining between them. CDR3 coding DNA: TGTGCCAGCAGTACTATTCAGAGGGGAGGCTACACCTTC. This gives the protein CASSTIQRGGYTF.

V and J are TRBV12-3 or TRBV12-4 and TRBJ1-1; the D is unclear. The CDR3 covers 13 residues. The V gene lost 3 bases and the J gene lost 10 bases, with 15 bases spanning the gap. CDR3 DNA sequence: TGTGCCAGCAGTTTCCGGACGCTTGGTGGAGCTTTCTTT. Translated: CASSFRTLGGAFF.